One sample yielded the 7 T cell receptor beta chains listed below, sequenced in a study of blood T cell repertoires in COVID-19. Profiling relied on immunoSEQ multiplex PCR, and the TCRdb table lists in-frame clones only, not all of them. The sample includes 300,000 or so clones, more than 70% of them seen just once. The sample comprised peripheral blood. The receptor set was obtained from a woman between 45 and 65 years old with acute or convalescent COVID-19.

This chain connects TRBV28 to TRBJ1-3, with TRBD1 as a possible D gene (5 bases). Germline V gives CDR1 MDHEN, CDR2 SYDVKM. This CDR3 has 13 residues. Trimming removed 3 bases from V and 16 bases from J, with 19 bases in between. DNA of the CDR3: TGTGCCAGCAGTTTGGGGCGGTTGGAAACAAAGTATTTT. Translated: CASSLGRLETKYF. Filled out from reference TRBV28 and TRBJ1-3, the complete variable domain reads DVKVTQSSRYLVKRTGEKVFLECVQDMDHENMFWYRQDPGLGLRLIYFSYDVKMKEKGDIPEGYSVSREKKERFSLILESASTNQTSMYLCASSLGRLETKYFGEGSWLTVV.

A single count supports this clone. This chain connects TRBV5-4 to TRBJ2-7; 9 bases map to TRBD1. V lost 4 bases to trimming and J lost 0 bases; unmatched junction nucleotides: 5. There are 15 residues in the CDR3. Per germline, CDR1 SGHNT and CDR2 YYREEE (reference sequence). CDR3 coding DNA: TGTGCCAGCAGCAAGCCGGGACAGGGCTCCTACGAGCAGTACTTC. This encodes CASSKPGQGSYEQYF.

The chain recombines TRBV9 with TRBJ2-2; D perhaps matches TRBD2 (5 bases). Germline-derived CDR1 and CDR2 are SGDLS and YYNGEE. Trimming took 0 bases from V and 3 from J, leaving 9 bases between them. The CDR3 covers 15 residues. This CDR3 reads CASSVGGSDTGELFF. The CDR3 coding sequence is TGTGCCAGCAGCGTAGGAGGGAGTGACACCGGGGAGCTGTTTTTT.

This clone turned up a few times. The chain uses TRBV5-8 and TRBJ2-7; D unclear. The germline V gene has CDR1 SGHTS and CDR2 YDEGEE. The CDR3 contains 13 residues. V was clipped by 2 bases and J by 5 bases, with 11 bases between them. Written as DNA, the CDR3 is TGTGCCAGCAGCTTAAGCTCTGCCCACGAGCAGTACTTC. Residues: CASSLSSAHEQYF.

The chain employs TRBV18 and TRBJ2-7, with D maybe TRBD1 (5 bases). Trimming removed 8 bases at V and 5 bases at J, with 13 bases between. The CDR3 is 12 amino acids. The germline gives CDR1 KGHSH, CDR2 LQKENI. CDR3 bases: TGTGCCAGCAGAGCAGGGATAAACGAGCAGTACTTC. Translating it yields CASRAGINEQYF.

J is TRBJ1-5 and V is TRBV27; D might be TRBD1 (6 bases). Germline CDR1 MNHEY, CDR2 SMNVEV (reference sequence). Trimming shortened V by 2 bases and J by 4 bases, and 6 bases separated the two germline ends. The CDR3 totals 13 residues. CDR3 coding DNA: TGTGCCAGCAGTTTAGGACAGAATCAGCCCCAGCATTTT. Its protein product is CASSLGQNQPQHF.

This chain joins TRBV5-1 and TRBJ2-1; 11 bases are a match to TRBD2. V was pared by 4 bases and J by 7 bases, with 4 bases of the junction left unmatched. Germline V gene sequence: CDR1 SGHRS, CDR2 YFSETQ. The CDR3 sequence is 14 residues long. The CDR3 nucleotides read TGCGCCAGCAGCACGGGACTAGCGGTGAATGAGCAGTTCTTC. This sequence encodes CASSTGLAVNEQFF.